The 32 T cell receptor beta chains below come from one sample, sequenced in a study of brain T cells in children with intractable seizures. The method was immunoSEQ multiplex PCR; TCRdb's version includes in-frame clones alone and lacks a portion of them. The sample has around 38,000 clones; around 90% are singletons. Sequenced here: peripheral blood, sampled at surgery. The receptors were sampled from a girl aged 2-15 years with tuberous sclerosis and intractable seizures.

The chain recombines TRBV3-1 (or the pseudogene TRBV3-2) with TRBJ1-1; possibly TRBD1 for D (5 bases). Trimming took 2 bases from V and 0 from J, leaving 7 bases between them. This CDR3 has 14 residues. Germline assignment: CDR1 LGHDT and CDR2 YNNKEL (reference sequence). CDR3 loop: CASSQRQMNTEAFF. The CDR3 DNA follows: TGTGCCAGCAGCCAAAGACAGATGAACACTGAAGCTTTCTTT.

A few counts support this clone. This chain's CDR3 is CAWTLLNRRTEAFF. As DNA, the CDR3 is TGTGCCTGGACCCTCTTGAACAGACGCACTGAAGCTTTCTTT. The rearrangement links TRBV30 to TRBJ1-1; D gene uncertain. The CDR3 runs to 14 residues. Trimming pared 4 bases from V and 4 bases from J, leaving 16 bases between. Germline V gene data show CDR1 as GTSNPN and CDR2 as SVGIG (reference sequence).

This clone was picked up one time. This chain connects TRBV5-1 to TRBJ2-2, with D uncertain. The CDR3 loop spans 12 amino acids. Germline V CDR1 and CDR2: SGHRS, YFSETQ. V lost 3 bases and J lost 8, with 8 bases in between. The CDR3 reads CASSSMAGELFF. In DNA, the CDR3 is TGCGCCAGCAGCTCCATGGCAGGGGAGCTGTTTTTT.

This chain joins TRBV19 and TRBJ2-2; 8 positions match TRBD1. V shed 0 bases, J shed 14 bases, and the junction held 8 bases outside the gene matches. The CDR3 consists of 14 residues. CDR1 and CDR2 (germline): LNHDA, SQIVND (reference sequence). For the CDR3, the DNA is TGTGCCAGTAGTATAGATCAAGGACAGGGTAAACTGTTTTTT. Its translation is CASSIDQGQGKLFF.

There are a few counts of this clone. V is TRBV2 and J is TRBJ1-2; D unclear. The CDR3 covers 15 residues. V lost 2 bases and J lost 0, with 10 bases in between. CDR1 SNHLY and CDR2 FYNNEI come from the germline V gene. Written as DNA, the CDR3 is TGTGCCAGCAGTGAAATGAACAGCTCTAACTATGGCTACACCTTC. It encodes CASSEMNSSNYGYTF.

The V and J genes are TRBV5-4 and TRBJ1-1; no clear D gene. Trimming left V 4 bases short and J 4 bases short, with 5 bases between. Per germline, CDR1 SGHNT and CDR2 YYREEE (reference sequence). The CDR3 has 11 residues. The CDR3 DNA follows: TGTGCCAGCAGCGTGGGCACTGAAGCTTTCTTT. Protein sequence: CASSVGTEAFF.

This chain connects TRBV6-5 to TRBJ2-1; weak D call: TRBD2 (6 bases). Per the germline V gene, CDR1 is MNHEY and CDR2 is SVGAGI. The CDR3 has 15 amino acids. Trimming stripped 1 base from V and 5 bases from J, with 12 bases between. The chain's CDR3 is CASSYWGENHNEQFF. CDR3 nucleotides: TGTGCCAGCAGTTACTGGGGGGAAAATCACAATGAGCAGTTCTTC.

This sequence joins TRBV6-5 and TRBJ2-7; D uncertain. CDR3 size: 10 residues. Trimming cost V 7 bases and J 13 bases, with 14 bases left between them. Germline loops: CDR1 MNHEY, CDR2 SVGAGI. The chain's CDR3 is CASMWQTNYV. DNA of the CDR3: TGTGCCAGCATGTGGCAGACCAACTACGTC.

CDR3 sequence: CSAVGPLEQYF. CDR3 in DNA: TGCAGTGCTGTGGGCCCCCTCGAGCAGTACTTC. The rearrangement uses TRBV29-1 and TRBJ2-7, with D unclear. CDR1 is SQVTM and CDR2 is ANQGSEA in the germline V gene. CDR3 length equals 11 residues.

The chain is built from TRBV20-1 and TRBJ1-5; D unresolved. CDR1 and CDR2 from the germline V gene are DFQATT and SNEGSKA (reference sequence). Trimming took off 3 bases at V and 4 bases at J, with 13 bases between the two ends. The CDR3 has 14 amino acids. CDR3 sequence: CSASGSAGNQPQHF. Here the CDR3 DNA reads TGCAGTGCTAGTGGTTCGGCGGGGAATCAGCCCCAGCATTTT.

The chain links TRBV28 to TRBJ2-3, with 12 bases identical to TRBD2. Germline V lookup: CDR1 MDHEN, CDR2 SYDVKM. Trimming took 5 bases from V and 4 from J; bases not matched to a gene: 7. The CDR3 has 16 residues. The CDR3 nucleotides are TGTGCCAGCAGTGTACTAGCGGGGGGTCGACCAGATACGCAGTATTTT. Its protein is CASSVLAGGRPDTQYF.

This clone has just a few counts. The rearrangement links TRBV3-1 (or the pseudogene TRBV3-2) to TRBJ1-1, with a possible D match to TRBD1 (5 bases). This CDR3 contains 16 residues. V was shortened by 0 bases and J by 0 bases, with 11 bases between the two germline ends. Germline values: CDR1 LGHDT, CDR2 YNNKEL (reference sequence). CDR3 DNA: TGTGCCAGCAGCCAAGATTATGAGGGGTTGAACACTGAAGCTTTCTTT. This encodes CASSQDYEGLNTEAFF.

This clone appeared once. V is TRBV7-9 and J is TRBJ2-5; TRBD2 matches at 10 bases. Germline V CDR1 and CDR2: SEHNR, FQNEAQ (reference sequence). Trimming at V came to 4 bases and at J to 4 bases, leaving 3 bases not matched to a gene. This CDR3 has 14 amino acids. The CDR3 sequence: CASSWGLALETQYF. As DNA, the CDR3 is TGTGCCAGCAGCTGGGGACTAGCGTTAGAGACCCAGTACTTC.

This chain connects TRBV6-5 to TRBJ1-2; D is possibly TRBD1 (6 bases). Germline V gene lookup returns CDR1 MNHEY and CDR2 SVGAGI. The CDR3 runs 16 residues. V lost 4 bases and J 5 bases, leaving 20 bases between the germline ends. CDR3 sequence: CASSSLLGGGGYGYTF. For the CDR3, the DNA is TGTGCCAGCAGTTCCCTTCTGGGTGGAGGGGGTTATGGCTACACCTTC.

This chain uses TRBV24-1 with TRBJ2-2; weak D call: TRBD1 (5 bases). CDR3 length: 16 amino acids. Trimming removed 0 bases at V and 1 base at J, with 8 bases between. Germline V CDR1 and CDR2: KGHDR, SFDVKD. The CDR3 sequence is CATSDLRQGNTGELFF. The CDR3 bases are TGTGCCACCAGTGATTTGCGGCAGGGGAACACCGGGGAGCTGTTTTTT.

J is TRBJ2-5 and V is TRBV11-2, with 7 nucleotides matching TRBD2. Trimming at V came to 4 bases and at J to 1 base, leaving 12 bases not matched to a gene. This CDR3 has 17 amino acids. Germline V CDR1 and CDR2: SGHAT, FQNNGV. The CDR3 here is CASSSTPMGGIQETQYF. Here the CDR3 DNA reads TGTGCCAGCAGCTCGACCCCTATGGGGGGGATCCAAGAGACCCAGTACTTC.

This clone showed up just once. This chain connects TRBV7-8 to TRBJ1-1; D unclear. The CDR3 runs 12 residues. V was clipped by 5 bases and J by 4 bases, with 8 bases between them. Per the germline V gene, CDR1 is SGHVS and CDR2 is FQNEAQ. CDR3 region: CASSASFTEAFF. The DNA of the CDR3 is TGTGCCAGCAGCGCCTCGTTCACTGAAGCTTTCTTT.

The rearrangement joins TRBV19 to TRBJ1-2; 7 bases agree with TRBD1. Germline values: CDR1 LNHDA, CDR2 SQIVND (reference sequence). This CDR3 region has 12 residues. V dropped 5 bases and J dropped 7; count of bases not matched to a gene: 4. The CDR3 coding sequence is TGTGCCAGTAGTTCCCGGACAGGTGGCTACACCTTC. Its translation: CASSSRTGGYTF.

Only one count was recorded for this clone. The rearrangement links TRBV19 to TRBJ1-1; the match to TRBD1 covers 9 bases. J gave up 4 bases and V 4 bases, and 1 base lay outside the gene matches. The germline V gene encodes CDR1 LNHDA and CDR2 SQIVND (reference sequence). The CDR3 is 13 amino acids. The CDR3 here is CASSTQGATEAFF. In DNA, the CDR3 is TGTGCCAGTAGTACACAGGGGGCCACTGAAGCTTTCTTT.

The chain carries TRBV7-9 and TRBJ1-2; 9 bases align to TRBD1. Per the germline V gene, CDR1 is SEHNR and CDR2 is FQNEAQ (reference sequence). The V gene end was trimmed by 0 bases and the J gene end by 5 bases; junction bases not matched to a gene: 4. This CDR3 spans 15 amino acids. The CDR3 is CASSLAFDRGYGYTF. The CDR3 DNA sequence: TGTGCCAGCAGCTTAGCTTTCGACAGGGGGTATGGCTACACCTTC. The full variable domain, in which reference TRBV7-9 and TRBJ1-2 provide the parts outside the CDR3, is DTGVSQNPRHKITKRGQNVTFRCDPISEHNRLYWYRQTLGQGPEFLTYFQNEAQLEKSRLLSDRFSAERPKGSFSTLEIQRTEQGDSAMYLCASSLAFDRGYGYTFGSGTRLTVV.

The chain joins TRBV7-2 to TRBJ1-5; D remains unclear. CDR1 and CDR2 (germline): SGHTA, FQGNSA. V gave up 4 bases and J gave up 9 bases, with 7 bases separating them. CDR3 size: 11 residues. The CDR3 spells CASSSTLPQHF. The CDR3 DNA reads as TGTGCCAGCAGCTCAACCTTGCCCCAGCATTTT.

The chain is built from TRBV5-1 and TRBJ1-1; D is perhaps TRBD1 (6 bases). CDR1 and CDR2 (germline): SGHRS, YFSETQ. There are 15 residues in the CDR3. The ends were cut back, 4 bases at V and 1 base at J, with 14 bases in the middle. The chain's CDR3 is CASSPVTGSNTEAFF. CDR3 DNA: TGCGCCAGCAGCCCAGTGACAGGATCGAACACTGAAGCTTTCTTT. The full variable domain, with the rest looked up from reference TRBV5-1 and TRBJ1-1, is KAGVTQTPRYLIKTRGQQVTLSCSPISGHRSVSWYQQTPGQGLQFLFEYFSETQRNKGNFPGRFSGRQFSNSRSEMNVSTLELGDSALYLCASSPVTGSNTEAFFGQGTRLTVV.

This clone was picked up one time. The sample holds other DNA sequences that translate to the same CDR3. The chain is built from TRBV5-1 and TRBJ2-2, with 7 nucleotides matching TRBD1. The CDR3 is 15 residues long. Per germline, CDR1 SGHRS and CDR2 YFSETQ. Trimming cost V 0 bases and J 1 base; bases outside gene matches: 0. CDR3 sequence (DNA): TGCGCCAGCAGCTTGGGACAGGGGAACACCGGGGAGCTGTTTTTT. Translating it yields CASSLGQGNTGELFF.

The genes are TRBV30 and TRBJ2-5; 11 bases map to TRBD2. V lost 1 base, J lost 7 bases, and 5 bases stayed unmatched. This CDR3 has 14 amino acids. Germline values: CDR1 GTSNPN, CDR2 SVGIG (reference sequence). The CDR3 spells CAWSDASGGRTQYF. The CDR3 DNA reads as TGTGCCTGGAGTGATGCTAGCGGGGGGAGGACCCAGTACTTC.

The chain links TRBV4-1 to TRBJ1-2; D gene uncertain. Trimming pared 0 bases from V and 4 bases from J, leaving 12 bases between. This CDR3 spans 15 amino acids. Germline-derived CDR1 and CDR2 are MGHRA and YSYEKL. Here the CDR3 reads CASSQDRTAGYGYTF. CDR3 sequence (DNA): TGCGCCAGCAGCCAAGACCGAACCGCCGGCTATGGCTACACCTTC.

This sequence joins TRBV6-2 or TRBV6-3 and TRBJ1-6; 7 bases match TRBD1. The ends lost 3 bases at V and 4 bases at J; junction bases unmatched: 9. Germline CDR1 is MNHEY and CDR2 is SVGEGT. CDR3 length equals 17 residues. This CDR3 reads CASSYSSRQGYNSPLHF. The DNA for the CDR3 is TGTGCCAGCAGTTATTCCAGCCGACAGGGATATAATTCACCCCTCCACTTT.

The rearrangement uses TRBV5-5 and TRBJ1-2; 8 bases fit TRBD1. Germline trimming cut 7 bases from V and 3 bases from J; bases unmatched to any gene: 14. The length of the CDR3 is 16 residues. Germline V gene lookup returns CDR1 SGHKS and CDR2 YYEKEE (reference sequence). The CDR3 sequence: CASLQGDGGIDYGYTF. CDR3 bases: TGTGCCAGCTTACAGGGGGATGGAGGGATCGACTATGGCTACACCTTC.

The CDR3 reads CASTPGGFNTEAFF. CDR3 coding DNA: TGTGCCAGCACCCCTGGAGGTTTCAACACTGAAGCTTTCTTT. The chain is built from TRBV5-8 and TRBJ1-1; D uncertain. V was clipped by 6 bases and J by 2 bases, with 14 bases between them. This CDR3 is 14 amino acids long. Per the germline V gene, CDR1 is SGHTS and CDR2 is YDEGEE.

As DNA, the CDR3 is TGTGCCAGCTCGCGCGGAGGGGATGGCTACACCTTC. Its protein product is CASSRGGDGYTF. The chain couples TRBV2 to TRBJ1-2; perhaps TRBD1 as D (5 bases). CDR3 length equals 12 residues. Trimming cost V 8 bases and J 6 bases, with 13 bases left between them. Germline loops: CDR1 SNHLY, CDR2 FYNNEI.

The genes are TRBV18 and TRBJ1-3; tentatively, D is TRBD1 (5 bases). Looked up from germline, CDR1 is KGHSH and CDR2 is LQKENI. This CDR3 contains 16 residues. V shed 3 bases and J shed 0 bases, with 12 bases lying between them. The CDR3 DNA reads as TGTGCCAGCTCACCGACAGCCACGAGCTCTGGAAACACCATATATTTT. As protein: CASSPTATSSGNTIYF.

J is TRBJ1-2 and V is TRBV19; weak D call: TRBD1 (5 bases). Trimming took off 0 bases at V and 4 bases at J, with 12 bases between the two ends. The CDR3 loop spans 15 amino acids. Germline CDR1 and CDR2: LNHDA and SQIVND (reference sequence). Here the CDR3 reads CASSIEGRALYGYTF. CDR3 nucleotides: TGTGCCAGTAGTATAGAAGGCAGGGCGCTCTATGGCTACACCTTC.

V and J are TRBV7-3 and TRBJ2-2; 9 bases align to TRBD2. The J segment lost 4 bases and the V segment lost 5 bases, leaving 5 bases of the junction unmatched. The CDR3 contains 15 residues. CDR1 is SGHTA and CDR2 is FQGTGA in the germline V gene. Here the CDR3 reads CASSPGLAPTGELFF. CDR3 bases: TGTGCCAGCAGCCCGGGACTAGCTCCCACCGGGGAGCTGTTTTTT.